This T cell receptor beta chain was captured by sequencing in a study of blood T cell repertoires in COVID-19. Study summary: T cells, B-cell-depleted T cells, or PBMCs supplied cDNA or gDNA.

In germline, CDR1 is MNHEY, CDR2 SMNVEV (reference sequence). CDR3 length: 16 amino acids. The J segment lost 2 bases and the V segment lost 5 bases, leaving 10 bases of the junction unmatched. In the original processing: Nucleated cell number was recorded as an estimate derived from reference gene primer amplification. Sequencing used immunoSEQ multiplex PCR; TCRdb keeps in-frame clones, though not all of them. V, J and clone size reflect that table, while D and trimming were determined from the DNA. Among around 130,000 clones listed, around nine tenths were seen once. The sample consisted of peripheral blood. The chain employs TRBV27 and TRBJ1-1; 8 positions agree with TRBD1. The TCR comes from a woman aged 45-65 years with acute or convalescent COVID-19. The CDR3 nucleotides read TGTGCCAGCAGTCCATATCGGGACAGGCTTAACACTGAAGCTTTCTTT. This sequence encodes CASSPYRDRLNTEAFF.